Below are 16 T cell receptor beta chains sequenced from a single sample in a study of neurological immune-mediated disorders (dated by TCRdb to 2018 to 2020). Receptor libraries were prepared by 5' RACE. TCRdb lists the instrument as Illumina HiSeq 2500. TCRdb reprocessed the public reads (quality trimming at Q25 with fastp, clone calling with MiXCR) and kept in-frame beta chains. Entries are consolidated by CDR3 protein sequence, retaining the most common genes and DNA. This sample lists about 66,000 distinct CDR3 sequences; about 4% were detected once. In total, the top ten clones hold under 1.5% of the sample. Sequenced: PBMCs. Receptors originate from a man younger than 45 with multiple sclerosis.

This clonotype appeared many times. The rearrangement joins TRBV7-2 to TRBJ1-5; D is unclear. CDR3 length: 13 amino acids. V was shortened by 3 bases and J by 7 bases, with 10 bases between the two germline ends. CDR1 SGHTA and CDR2 FQGNSA come from the germline V gene. CDR3 in DNA: TGTGCCAGCAGCTTCCCGGGGTTCCAGCCCCAGCATTTT. Its translation is CASSFPGFQPQHF.

This clonotype has a count of ten or more. V and J are TRBV29-1 and TRBJ1-2; 9 nucleotides match TRBD1. Germline trimming cut 6 bases from V and 7 bases from J; bases unmatched to any gene: 6. Looked up from germline, CDR1 is SQVTM and CDR2 is ANQGSEA. The CDR3 totals 12 residues. This CDR3 is CSVKDRGSGYTF. CDR3 DNA: TGCAGCGTGAAGGACAGGGGCTCTGGCTACACCTTC.

This clonotype has at least ten counts. The genes are TRBV6-6 and TRBJ2-3; 9 bases match TRBD2. Per the germline V gene, CDR1 is MNHNY and CDR2 is SVGAGI (reference sequence). After removal of 2 bases from V and 0 bases from J, the junction contained 3 bases not matched to a gene. The CDR3 totals 16 residues. CDR3 in DNA: TGTGCCAGCAGTTACCAGCGGGGGGCAAGCACAGATACGCAGTATTTT. It codes for CASSYQRGASTDTQYF.

This clonotype was seen at least ten times. The chain combines TRBV20-1 with TRBJ2-3; 10 nucleotides agree with TRBD2. Germline V gene sequence: CDR1 DFQATT, CDR2 SNEGSKA (reference sequence). CDR3 length equals 14 residues. Trimming removed 6 bases from V and 5 bases from J; junction bases left unmatched: 8. CDR3 loop: CSAPAGGPRDTQYF. The CDR3 DNA reads TGCAGTGCCCCAGCGGGGGGGCCGAGAGATACGCAGTATTTT.

This clonotype appeared many times. This rearrangement joins TRBV20-1 to TRBJ2-5; the match to TRBD2 covers 10 bases. This CDR3 region has 13 residues. Germline V lookup: CDR1 DFQATT, CDR2 SNEGSKA (reference sequence). The CDR3 reads CSWTSGNQETQYF. Here the CDR3 DNA reads TGCAGCTGGACTAGCGGAAACCAAGAGACCCAGTACTTC.

This clonotype was observed at least ten times. V gene TRBV11-2 combines with J gene TRBJ2-7; a weak D match, TRBD2 (8 bases). Germline-derived CDR1 and CDR2 are SGHAT and FQNNGV. Trimming took 4 bases from V and 1 from J, leaving 20 bases between them. The CDR3 has 17 amino acids. The CDR3 nucleotides read TGTGCCAGCAGCTCGGGGGGGAGGACAGGTCTTTCCTACGAGCAGTACTTC. Translated: CASSSGGRTGLSYEQYF.

This clonotype was observed at least ten times. This CDR3 is CASRPGQDKNIQYF. Written as DNA, the CDR3 is TGTGCCAGCAGACCGGGACAGGACAAAAACATTCAGTACTTC. V is TRBV25-1 and J is TRBJ2-4; 8 bases align to TRBD1. Germline V gives CDR1 MGHDK, CDR2 SYGVNS. The trim removed 6 bases at V and 3 bases at J, leaving 4 bases unmatched. CDR3 size: 14 residues.

This clonotype was detected many times. V is TRBV5-1 and J is TRBJ2-3; no clear D gene. The CDR3 covers 13 residues. V lost 4 bases and J lost 0, with 6 bases in between. CDR1 SGHRS and CDR2 YFSETQ come from the germline V gene. As DNA, the CDR3 is TGCGCCAGCAGCGTGGACAGCACAGATACGCAGTATTTT. It specifies CASSVDSTDTQYF.

This clonotype was seen repeatedly, ten times or more. The chain recombines TRBV20-1 with TRBJ1-1; the D gene is possibly TRBD1 (5 bases). V lost 5 bases and J lost 4, with 17 bases in between. CDR1 is DFQATT and CDR2 is SNEGSKA in the germline V gene (reference sequence). The CDR3 covers 14 residues. Here the CDR3 DNA reads TGCAGTGCTTTCTTTCGGGGGGGGTTCACTGAAGCTTTCTTT. Translating it yields CSAFFRGGFTEAFF.

This clonotype occurred many times. The rearrangement links TRBV27 to TRBJ2-1; TRBD1 might be the D (6 bases). V lost 6 bases, J lost 4 bases, and 10 bases lay in between. The CDR3 consists of 13 residues. Germline V gene data show CDR1 as MNHEY and CDR2 as SMNVEV (reference sequence). The CDR3 sequence: CASSPDRYNEQFF. For the CDR3, the DNA is TGTGCCAGCAGCCCTGACAGGTACAATGAGCAGTTCTTC.

The rearrangement joins TRBV13 to TRBJ1-2, with 9 positions matching TRBD1. CDR1 is PRHDT and CDR2 is FYEKMQ in the germline V gene (reference sequence). The CDR3 length is 17 residues. V gave up 3 bases and J gave up 1 base; unmatched junction bases: 9. The CDR3 spells CASSFYLRTGDNYGYTF. The CDR3, as DNA: TGTGCCAGCAGCTTTTATCTCCGGACAGGGGATAACTATGGCTACACCTTC. The variable domain in full, completed from reference TRBV13 and TRBJ1-2, reads AAGVIQSPRHLIKEKRETATLKCYPIPRHDTVYWYQQGPGQDPQFLISFYEKMQSDKGSIPDRFSAQQFSDYHSELNMSSLELGDSALYFCASSFYLRTGDNYGYTFGSGTRLTVV.

At least ten counts were recorded for this clonotype. This rearrangement joins TRBV7-9 to TRBJ2-3; 11 bases agree with TRBD2. Trimming at V came to 5 bases and at J to 2 bases, leaving 3 bases not matched to a gene. The CDR3 extends over 15 amino acids. From germline, CDR1 is SEHNR and CDR2 FQNEAQ (reference sequence). The chain's CDR3 is CASSPGLADTDTQYF. DNA for the CDR3: TGTGCCAGCAGCCCGGGACTAGCGGACACAGATACGCAGTATTTT.

Many counts were recorded for this clonotype. The J gene is TRBJ1-6, the V gene TRBV5-6, with no clear D. V dropped 5 bases and J dropped 0 bases, with 6 bases sitting between them. The CDR3 runs 14 residues. Germline values: CDR1 SGHDT, CDR2 YYEEEE. CDR3 residues: CASRVDSYNSPLHF. In DNA, the CDR3 is TGTGCCAGCAGGGTCGACTCCTATAATTCACCCCTCCACTTT.

The sample holds a few counts of this clonotype. DNA for the CDR3: TGTGCCAGCAGCTTAGGGGGACTACTCTACGAGCAGTACTTC. Protein: CASSLGGLLYEQYF. The chain is built from TRBV5-5 and TRBJ2-7; D is perhaps TRBD2 (7 bases). There are 14 residues in the CDR3. V shed 2 bases and J shed 3 bases, with 12 bases lying between them. Germline-derived CDR1 and CDR2 are SGHKS and YYEKEE (reference sequence).

This clonotype was observed at least ten times. J is TRBJ2-3 and V is TRBV5-1, with 14 bases aligning to TRBD2. The germline V gene encodes CDR1 SGHRS and CDR2 YFSETQ. With V trimmed by 4 bases and J by 0 bases, 7 bases remained unmatched. This CDR3 has 18 amino acids. The CDR3 nucleotides read TGCGCCAGCAGCATTGGGACTAGCGGGGGCCCTAGCACAGATACGCAGTATTTT. Its translation: CASSIGTSGGPSTDTQYF.

This clonotype has ten or more counts. A read error may produce the germline difference seen at one junction end. This sequence joins TRBV7-2 and TRBJ1-5; D not certain. Looked up from germline, CDR1 is SGHTA and CDR2 is FQGNSA. This CDR3 has 12 residues. CDR3 region: CASSFPSQPQNF. The CDR3, as DNA: TGTGCCAGCAGCTTCCCTAGTCAGCCCCAGAATTTT.